The source of this T cell receptor beta chain is a study of tumor-infiltrating lymphocytes in glioblastoma multiforme. Overall study results and limits: No surface-marker sorting into functional T cell subtypes was done. Unequal TCR RNA per T cell might skew measured clone sizes.

Notes on this clonotype: Its antigen is unknown. Since no conserved phenylalanine or tryptophan closes the CDR3, a read error is the likely cause.

The CDR3 length is 15 residues. The germline V gene encodes CDR1 SGHAT and CDR2 FQNNGV. Three nested ARM-PCR rounds with V-beta and C-beta primers built TCRB libraries. In TCRdb, the multiplex PCR reads were re-called with MiXCR into one record per CDR3 protein. Among more than 13,000 distinct CDR3 sequences, approximately 71% were seen once, and the ten largest hold around 48%. Source material: brain tumor tissue. The J gene is TRBJ2-2, the V gene TRBV11-2; D is perhaps TRBD1 or TRBD2 (5 bases each). This receptor was obtained from a male donor with glioblastoma. Here the CDR3 reads CASSLILGHTGKLFV. In DNA form, the CDR3 reads TGTGCCAGCAGCTTAATACTGGGGCACACCGGGAAGCTGTTTGTT.